This is a list of T cell receptor beta chains from one sample in a study of blood T cells in healthy people across ages. TCRdb reprocessed the 5' RACE reads with MiXCR, giving one entry per CDR3 protein. The repertoire holds 750,000 to 850,000 distinct CDR3 sequences, with roughly 25% as singletons. Another study also made use of these data, one on T cells of mothers and their children.

The specimen sequenced was blood. The receptors originated from a boy between 5 and 17 years old in good health. Each CDR3 is given with its conserved first and last residue. Each record gives: V gene, J gene, clone size, D gene, CDR3 DNA, CDR3 protein. The D gene is left open where the match is weak. Clone size appears in some rows only: once, few, many, or a class for an expanded clone.

TRBV29-1	TRBJ2-7	NA	TRBD1	TGCAGCGTTGGGACAGGGGAGACCTCCTACGAGCAGTACTTC	CSVGTGETSYEQYF
TRBV5-1	TRBJ1-2	NA	TRBD1	TGCGCCAGTAGCTCGACAGGGGTGTTCGGAGGCTACACCTTC	CASSSTGVFGGYTF
TRBV29-1	TRBJ2-4	NA	TRBD2	TGCAGCGTTCAGCAGCGGGACAAAAACATTCAGTACTTC	CSVQQRDKNIQYF
TRBV25-1	TRBJ2-3	NA	NA	TGTGCCAGCAGTGAGATTGGCAGGGCTTATGATACGCAGTATTTT	CASSEIGRAYDTQYF
TRBV4-3	TRBJ2-1	NA	TRBD2	TGCGCCAGCAGCCAACTAGCGGGGGGGGACGGTGAGCAGTTCTTC	CASSQLAGGDGEQFF
TRBV18	TRBJ2-2	NA	TRBD1	TGTGCCAGCTCACCACCCACAGGGGCCGGGGAGCTGTTTTTT	CASSPPTGAGELFF
TRBV18	TRBJ2-7	few	NA	TGTGCCAGCTCACCACAGGCACCATCCTACGAGCAGTACTTC	CASSPQAPSYEQYF
TRBV11-2	TRBJ2-7	few	NA	TGTGCCAGCAGCCGCCTGGGGGCCCTGAGCTCCTACGAGCAGTACTTC	CASSRLGALSSYEQYF
TRBV7-6	TRBJ1-6	few	TRBD1	TGTGCCAGCAGCTTAGCGTCTACAGGGACAGGGCAGCTCCTCCACTTT	CASSLASTGTGQLLHF
TRBV3-1	TRBJ2-7	NA	NA	TGTGCCAGCAGCCAGTCGGGGGTGCAGTACTTC	CASSQSGVQYF
TRBV12-2	TRBJ2-4	NA	NA	TGTGCAAGTCGCTTAAGAGAAGGGACAGCAAAAAACATTCAGTACTTC	CASRLREGTAKNIQYF
TRBV12-3/TRBV12-4	TRBJ1-5	NA	NA	TGTGCCAGCAGTTTAAGGGAACGTAGCAATCAGCCCCAGCATTTT	CASSLRERSNQPQHF
TRBV9	TRBJ1-1	NA	NA	TGTGCCAGCAGCGTAGTTGCAGGGTCGGCTTTCTTT	CASSVVAGSAFF
TRBV20-1	TRBJ1-4	NA	TRBD1	TGCAGTGCTAGAAAATCCGGACAGGGGCAATATCTGGGTGAAAAACTGTTTTTT	CSARKSGQGQYLGEKLFF
TRBV20-1	TRBJ2-7	NA	NA	TGCAGTGCTAGAGATATGAGGGATCCGAGCTCCTACGAGCAGTACTTC	CSARDMRDPSSYEQYF
TRBV20-1	TRBJ1-3	NA	NA	TGCAGTGCTAGAAAGAACTCTGGAAACACCATATATTTT	CSARKNSGNTIYF
TRBV20-1	TRBJ1-2	NA	NA	TGCAGTGCTAGCTTGATACAGGGCGGAAACTATGGCTACACCTTC	CSASLIQGGNYGYTF
TRBV6-1	TRBJ2-1	NA	NA	TGTGCCAGCAGCCTCCGACTAGGCCCTCAGTTCTTC	CASSLRLGPQFF
TRBV7-2	TRBJ1-2	NA	NA	TGTGCCAGCAGCTTAGACAGCATTAACTATGGCTACACCTTC	CASSLDSINYGYTF
TRBV4-3	TRBJ1-5	few	NA	TGCGCCAGCAGCCAAGATCAGGATGCAAATCAGCCCCAGCATTTT	CASSQDQDANQPQHF
TRBV5-1	TRBJ2-3	few	NA	TGCGCCAGCAGCGGCGGACTTAACACAGATACGCAGTATTTT	CASSGGLNTDTQYF
TRBV5-4	TRBJ2-3	NA	TRBD2	TGTGCCAGCAGCCCTAGGAGCGGGAGGCGCACAGATACGCAGTATTTT	CASSPRSGRRTDTQYF
TRBV7-2	TRBJ2-1	few	NA	TGTGCCAGCAGCTTGGTCTGGACATCGACCTACAATGAGCAGTTCTTC	CASSLVWTSTYNEQFF
TRBV18	TRBJ2-7	NA	NA	TGTGCCAGCTCAGGGGAGGACTCCTACGAGCAGTACTTC	CASSGEDSYEQYF
TRBV5-1	TRBJ1-2	NA	TRBD1	TGCGCCAGCAAGGTGACAGGGGACGGCGGCTATGGCTACACCTTC	CASKVTGDGGYGYTF
TRBV27	TRBJ2-5	few	NA	TGTGCCAGCAGTTACCAGGGGCCCCAAGAGACCCAGTACTTC	CASSYQGPQETQYF
TRBV5-1	TRBJ2-1	NA	NA	TGCGCCAGCAGCGTTAGGAGTGAGCAGTTCTTC	CASSVRSEQFF
TRBV5-6	TRBJ2-2	NA	NA	TGTGCCAGCAGCTTGCGGACAGCTCTACTCACCGGGGAGCTGTTTTTT	CASSLRTALLTGELFF
TRBV4-3	TRBJ1-2	NA	TRBD1	TGCGCCAGCAGCCAAGATATCTGGACAGGCGAAAAAGGGTATGGCTACACCTTC	CASSQDIWTGEKGYGYTF
TRBV9	TRBJ1-6	once	NA	TGTGCCAGCAGCGCAAGGGCGAAGGACAATTCACCCCTCCACTTT	CASSARAKDNSPLHF
TRBV27	TRBJ2-1	few	NA	TGTGCCAGCACTACCGGGGGTAGGGAGCAGTTCTTC	CASTTGGREQFF
TRBV20-1	TRBJ2-3	NA	TRBD2	TGCAGTGATACGGGACTAGCGGTCCCCGATACGCAGTATTTT	CSDTGLAVPDTQYF
TRBV7-2	TRBJ2-7	few	TRBD2	TGTGCCAGCAGCCCTAGACTAGCGGGGAAGAGCTCCTACGAGCAGTACTTC	CASSPRLAGKSSYEQYF
TRBV7-9	TRBJ1-2	once	NA	TGTGCCAGCAGCTTCGCTGGGATAGGGGACGGCTACACCTTC	CASSFAGIGDGYTF
TRBV12-3/TRBV12-4	TRBJ1-1	NA	NA	TGTGCCAGCAGTTTAGCGCAGGGGGCTTTCTTT	CASSLAQGAFF
TRBV5-1	TRBJ2-5	few	TRBD2	TGCGCCAGCAGGTACCTAGCGGGGGTCGAGACCCAGTACTTC	CASRYLAGVETQYF